This T cell receptor beta chain was identified during a study of cytomegalovirus exposure and HLA in healthy donors. CDR3 length equals 14 residues. V was pared by 5 bases and J by 5 bases, with 9 bases of the junction left unmatched. Germline V gene data show CDR1 as MNHEY and CDR2 as SMNVEV (reference sequence). The PCR was carried out with 60 Vbeta primers and 13 Jbeta primers. Sequencing used immunoSEQ multiplex PCR; TCRdb keeps in-frame clones, though not all of them. The repertoire includes about 190,000 clones, around 75% of them detected once, and approximately 3% sits in the top ten. This clonotype originated in a woman in her thirties in good health and CMV-seropositive. The material sequenced was PBMCs. The genes are TRBV27 and TRBJ2-7; TRBD1 matches 7 bases. The CDR3 is CASSPRGLDHEQYF. CDR3 nucleotide sequence: TGTGCCAGCAGTCCCAGGGGGTTGGACCACGAGCAGTACTTC.